The clone carrying this T cell receptor beta chain was detected a few times. The entry originates in a study of long-term antiretroviral therapy in people with HIV. Investigators performed immunoSEQ version v3.0 at survey level. Assay: immunoSEQ multiplex PCR; the TCRdb copy retains only in-frame clones and omits some. Among 24,000 or so clones listed, around four fifths were seen once. Each participant with HIV received care in the United States. This CDR3 contains 14 residues. V gave up 5 bases and J gave up 2 bases, with 12 bases separating them. Germline-derived CDR1 and CDR2 are PRHDT and FYEKMQ (reference sequence).

The sequence came from a man aged 18 to 30 with HIV. This chain links TRBV13 with TRBJ1-2; D unresolved. The starting material was unsorted PBMCs, obtained 3 years after starting antiretroviral therapy. In DNA form, the CDR3 reads TGTGCCAGCAGCCCCGGACGGGGAAACTATGGCTACACCTTC. It is translated as CASSPGRGNYGYTF.